Listed here are 16 T cell receptor beta chains from one sample, sequenced in a study of cytomegalovirus exposure and HLA in healthy donors. The study ran its PCR with 60 Vbeta and 13 Jbeta primers. The method was immunoSEQ multiplex PCR; TCRdb's version includes in-frame clones alone and lacks a portion of them. Found here are 52,000 or so clones, approximately 80% of them singletons; the top ten hold about 1.5%. The sequenced sample was PBMCs. The receptor set was obtained from a female donor in good health and CMV-seronegative.

V gene TRBV6-1 combines with J gene TRBJ1-2; TRBD1 might be the D (6 bases). Germline loops: CDR1 MNHNS, CDR2 SASEGT. V was cut by 3 bases and J by 7 bases, with 15 bases left in between. The CDR3 is 14 residues long. The CDR3 DNA follows: TGTGCCAGCAGTGAGTCAGGGGCCGTAGTTGGCTACACCTTC. It yields the protein CASSESGAVVGYTF.

This clone was picked up a small number of times. The chain uses TRBV15 and TRBJ1-5, with 7 bases aligning to TRBD1. The CDR3 sequence is 17 residues long. Per the germline V gene, CDR1 is LNHNV and CDR2 is YYDKDF (reference sequence). Trimming took 5 bases from V and 1 from J; bases not matched to a gene: 11. The CDR3 DNA reads TGTGCCACCAGCCCCAGGGGGGCAGGGATGAGCAATCAGCCCCAGCATTTT. The encoded protein is CATSPRGAGMSNQPQHF.

The count of this clone is one. This chain links TRBV19 with TRBJ1-6; D uncertain. The germline V and J ends were trimmed by 0 bases and 10 bases, with 13 bases remaining between them. The CDR3 totals 15 residues. Germline assignment: CDR1 LNHDA and CDR2 SQIVND (reference sequence). The CDR3 region is CASSIDPGWGSPLHF. CDR3 DNA: TGTGCCAGTAGTATAGATCCGGGGTGGGGATCACCCCTCCACTTT.

V gene TRBV2 combines with J gene TRBJ1-4; 10 bases map to TRBD1. V was pared by 9 bases and J by 5 bases, with 6 bases of the junction left unmatched. The germline CDR1 and CDR2 sequences are SNHLY and FYNNEI. The CDR3 length is 14 residues. The CDR3: CASIRDRGNEKLFF. Written as DNA, the CDR3 is TGTGCCAGTATAAGGGACAGGGGAAATGAAAAACTGTTTTTT.

This chain links TRBV30 with TRBJ2-7; D remains unclear. The CDR3 is 11 residues long. V lost 4 bases and J 5 bases, leaving 9 bases between the germline ends. Germline CDR1 and CDR2: GTSNPN and SVGIG (reference sequence). The DNA for the CDR3 is TGTGCCTGGACGAGGTCAGACGAGCAGTACTTC. This gives the protein CAWTRSDEQYF.

This chain connects TRBV10-3 to TRBJ2-5; 7 bases line up with TRBD1. Germline V gene sequence: CDR1 ENHRY, CDR2 SYGVKD. V dropped 6 bases and J dropped 5; count of bases not matched to a gene: 9. CDR3 length: 14 residues. CDR3 residues: CAIRADREGETQYF. CDR3 sequence (DNA): TGTGCCATCAGGGCCGACAGGGAAGGGGAGACCCAGTACTTC.

The chain joins TRBV9 to TRBJ1-1, with 7 bases identical to TRBD1. The junction had 7 bases not matched to a gene; V was cut back by 4 bases and J by 1 base. The V gene's germline CDR1 is SGDLS and CDR2 YYNGEE. This CDR3 has 15 residues. The chain's CDR3 is CASSFTGDGNTEAFF. DNA for the CDR3: TGTGCCAGCAGCTTTACAGGGGACGGGAACACTGAAGCTTTCTTT.

This sequence joins TRBV12-5 and TRBJ1-5, with D hard to call. This CDR3 is built from 16 residues. Germline values: CDR1 LGHNT, CDR2 FRNRAP. Trimming pared 6 bases from V and 4 bases from J, leaving 19 bases between. The CDR3 spells CASGTSAGKVNQPQHF. CDR3 coding DNA: TGTGCTAGTGGAACCTCCGCGGGGAAGGTTAATCAGCCCCAGCATTTT.

This chain uses TRBV7-2 with TRBJ1-5; weak D call: TRBD1 (5 bases). Trimming removed 5 bases at V and 4 bases at J, with 9 bases between. The CDR3 covers 13 residues. Germline V lookup: CDR1 SGHTA, CDR2 FQGNSA. CDR3 protein: CASSMGLNQPQHF. CDR3 in DNA: TGTGCCAGCAGCATGGGACTTAATCAGCCCCAGCATTTT.

This chain uses TRBV6-5 with TRBJ1-1; 8 bases match TRBD1. The CDR3 is 14 residues long. J gave up 2 bases and V 4 bases, and 3 bases lay outside the gene matches. Germline V CDR1 and CDR2: MNHEY, SVGAGI. CDR3 nucleotide sequence: TGTGCCAGCAGTTCCGGACAGGGTAACACTGAAGCTTTCTTT. Protein sequence: CASSSGQGNTEAFF.

V usage is TRBV10-3 and J usage is TRBJ2-1; D possibly corresponds to TRBD1 (6 bases). This CDR3 comprises 13 residues. V shed 6 bases and J shed 2 bases, with 8 bases lying between them. The germline V gene has CDR1 ENHRY and CDR2 SYGVKD. The CDR3 reads CAIRDSTYNEQFF. DNA for the CDR3: TGTGCCATCAGGGACAGTACCTACAATGAGCAGTTCTTC.

V and J are TRBV11-2 and TRBJ1-1; D not resolved. Between the trimmed V and J ends, which lost 5 bases and 3 bases, there was a span of 4 bases. Per the germline V gene, CDR1 is SGHAT and CDR2 is FQNNGV. The CDR3 is made up of 11 amino acids. The CDR3 here is CASSPYTEAFF. The DNA for the CDR3 is TGTGCCAGCAGCCCGTACACTGAAGCTTTCTTT.

This sequence joins TRBV5-1 and TRBJ1-2; 7 nucleotides line up with TRBD1. The CDR3 runs to 13 residues. With 4 bases clipped from V and 5 bases from J, the junction kept 5 bases outside the gene matches. CDR1 is SGHRS, CDR2 YFSETQ, per germline. DNA for the CDR3: TGCGCCAGCAGCCCTGGACAGGCGTATGGCTACACCTTC. It specifies CASSPGQAYGYTF. Looking up the rest from reference TRBV5-1 and TRBJ1-2 gives the full variable domain: KAGVTQTPRYLIKTRGQQVTLSCSPISGHRSVSWYQQTPGQGLQFLFEYFSETQRNKGNFPGRFSGRQFSNSRSEMNVSTLELGDSALYLCASSPGQAYGYTFGSGTRLTVV.

This chain connects TRBV27 to TRBJ2-7; TRBD2 agrees at 8 bases. Germline assignment: CDR1 MNHEY and CDR2 SMNVEV (reference sequence). J lost 1 base, V lost 8 bases, and 7 bases had no gene match. The CDR3 has 14 residues. The CDR3 DNA reads as TGTGCCAGCTCACTTCGGGGGGGGTCCTACGAGCAGTACTTC. It codes for CASSLRGGSYEQYF.

The chain carries TRBV6-1 and TRBJ1-1; tentative D call: TRBD1 (5 bases). Looked up from germline, CDR1 is MNHNS and CDR2 is SASEGT. V lost 8 bases to trimming and J lost 8 bases, with 15 bases between them. The CDR3 consists of 12 residues. This chain's CDR3 is CASEIGGTEAFF. CDR3 in DNA: TGTGCCAGCGAAATTGGCGGGACCGAAGCTTTCTTT.

The chain joins TRBV6-6 to TRBJ2-7, with 7 bases lining up with TRBD1. Germline V gene data show CDR1 as MNHNY and CDR2 as SVGAGI (reference sequence). Unmatched junction bases numbered 3, after V lost 4 bases and J lost 0 bases. This CDR3 has 14 amino acids. The CDR3 reads CASSSTGYSYEQYF. The CDR3 nucleotides read TGTGCCAGCAGTTCGACAGGGTACTCCTACGAGCAGTACTTC.